The clone carrying this T cell receptor (beta chain) ranks as medium-sized in terms of frequency. These data belong to a study of human CD8 memory T cell subsets. CDR1 and CDR2 from the germline V gene are MGHDK and SYGVNS. The CDR3 has 14 amino acids. UMI-labeled 5' RACE was used, and it produced the TCR beta libraries. Using the 5' RACE reads, TCRdb records one entry per CDR3 protein without DNA. Reported are around 4,500 distinct CDR3 sequences; the ten largest clones contain around a quarter. Sequenced: CD8+ T cells from PBMCs. The chain couples TRBV25-1 to TRBJ2-2. This receptor was obtained from a human donor in good health. The CDR3 region is CASSENWDTGELFF.